This T cell receptor (beta chain) was observed in a study of T cells after yellow fever vaccination. Germline-derived CDR1 and CDR2 are SGHRS and YFSETQ. This CDR3 region has 16 residues. Trimming pared 2 bases from V and 3 bases from J, leaving 18 bases between. Concerning this clonotype: Its antigen is currently unknown.

Overall study findings and caveats: Most clones from primary vaccination resurfaced after the booster (96% CD4, around 90% CD8). Some clonotypes, a small share, were shared between CD4 and CD8 compartments. A weaker but faster secondary response was observed, peaking on day 5 versus 15.

By 5'RACE template switching, TCR cDNA was produced, with a universal primer site and UMIs added in the process. TCRdb re-called the 5' RACE reads through MiXCR, storing one row per CDR3 protein. The data contain almost 600,000 distinct CDR3 sequences, roughly 13% of them singletons. Sequencing was performed on PBMCs, taken on the day of the yellow fever booster vaccination. The receptor was derived from a young man who received the YFV17D yellow fever vaccine. The V gene is TRBV5-1, the J gene TRBJ2-7; a possible D gene is TRBD1 (5 bases). Written as DNA, the CDR3 is TGCGCCAGCAGCTTAACCCATTCCAGGGTTCTCTACGAGCAGTACTTC. This sequence encodes CASSLTHSRVLYEQYF.